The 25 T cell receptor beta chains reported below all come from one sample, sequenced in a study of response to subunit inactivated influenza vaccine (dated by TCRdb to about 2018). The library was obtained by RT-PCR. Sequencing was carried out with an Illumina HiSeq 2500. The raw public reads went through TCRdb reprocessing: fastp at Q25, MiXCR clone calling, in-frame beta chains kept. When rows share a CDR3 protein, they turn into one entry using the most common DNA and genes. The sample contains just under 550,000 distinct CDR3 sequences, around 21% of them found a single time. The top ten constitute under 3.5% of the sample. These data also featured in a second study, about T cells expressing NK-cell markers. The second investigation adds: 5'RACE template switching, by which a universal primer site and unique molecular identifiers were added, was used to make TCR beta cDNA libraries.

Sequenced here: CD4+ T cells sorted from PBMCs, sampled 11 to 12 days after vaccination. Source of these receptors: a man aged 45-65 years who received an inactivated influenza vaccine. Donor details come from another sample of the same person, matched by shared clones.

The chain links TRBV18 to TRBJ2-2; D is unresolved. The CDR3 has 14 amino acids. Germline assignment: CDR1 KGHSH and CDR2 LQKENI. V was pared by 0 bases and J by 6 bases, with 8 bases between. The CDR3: CASSPPSTAGELFF. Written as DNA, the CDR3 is TGTGCCAGCTCACCACCGAGCACAGCCGGGGAGCTGTTTTTT. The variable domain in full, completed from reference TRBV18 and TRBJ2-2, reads NAGVMQNPRHLVRRRGQEARLRCSPMKGHSHVYWYRQLPEEGLKFMVYLQKENIIDESGMPKERFSAEFPKEGPSILRIQQVVRGDSAAYFCASSPPSTAGELFFGEGSRLTVL.

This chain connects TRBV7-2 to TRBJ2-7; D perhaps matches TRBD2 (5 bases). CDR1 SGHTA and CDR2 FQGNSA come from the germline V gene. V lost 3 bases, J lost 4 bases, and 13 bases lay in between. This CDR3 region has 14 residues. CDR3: CASSFLHGEYEQYF. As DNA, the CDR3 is TGTGCCAGCAGCTTCCTCCATGGGGAGTACGAGCAGTACTTC.

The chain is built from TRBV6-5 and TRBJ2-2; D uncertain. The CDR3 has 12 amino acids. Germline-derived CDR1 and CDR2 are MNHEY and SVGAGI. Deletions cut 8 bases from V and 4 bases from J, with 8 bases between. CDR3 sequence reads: CASVSVTGELFF. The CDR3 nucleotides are TGTGCCAGCGTATCCGTCACCGGGGAGCTGTTTTTT.

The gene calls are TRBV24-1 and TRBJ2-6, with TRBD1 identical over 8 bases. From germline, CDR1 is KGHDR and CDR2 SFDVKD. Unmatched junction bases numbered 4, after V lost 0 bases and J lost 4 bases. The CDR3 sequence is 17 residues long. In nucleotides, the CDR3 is TGTGCCACCAGTGATTTGCAGGGGGCGCGGGGGGCCAACGTCCTGACTTTC. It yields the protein CATSDLQGARGANVLTF.

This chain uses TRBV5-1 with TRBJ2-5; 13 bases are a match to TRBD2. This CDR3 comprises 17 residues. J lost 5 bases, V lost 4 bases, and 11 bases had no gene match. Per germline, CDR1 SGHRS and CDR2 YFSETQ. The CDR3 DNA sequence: TGCGCCAGCAGCCCCACATGGACTAGCGGGGGTCGGGAGACCCAGTACTTC. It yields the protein CASSPTWTSGGRETQYF.

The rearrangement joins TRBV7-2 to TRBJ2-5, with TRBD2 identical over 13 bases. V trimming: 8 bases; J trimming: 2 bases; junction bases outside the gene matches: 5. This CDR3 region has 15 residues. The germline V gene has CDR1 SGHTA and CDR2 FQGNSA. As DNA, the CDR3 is TGTGCCAGCTCCACTAGCGGGGGGGAACAAGAGACCCAGTACTTC. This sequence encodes CASSTSGGEQETQYF.

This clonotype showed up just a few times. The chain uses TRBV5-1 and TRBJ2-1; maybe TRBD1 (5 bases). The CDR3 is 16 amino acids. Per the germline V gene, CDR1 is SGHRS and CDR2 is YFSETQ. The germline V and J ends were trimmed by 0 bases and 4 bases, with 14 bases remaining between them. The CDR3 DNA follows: TGCGCCAGCAGCTTGGCGGCCAGGGCTTTATACAATGAGCAGTTCTTC. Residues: CASSLAARALYNEQFF.

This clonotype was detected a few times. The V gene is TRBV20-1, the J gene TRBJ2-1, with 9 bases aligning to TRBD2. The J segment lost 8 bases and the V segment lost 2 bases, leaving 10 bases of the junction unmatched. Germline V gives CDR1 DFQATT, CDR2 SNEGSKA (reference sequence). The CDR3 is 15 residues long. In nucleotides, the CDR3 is TGCAGTGCTAGACCTCTAGCGGGAACTCCTGATGAGCAGTTCTTC. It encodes CSARPLAGTPDEQFF.

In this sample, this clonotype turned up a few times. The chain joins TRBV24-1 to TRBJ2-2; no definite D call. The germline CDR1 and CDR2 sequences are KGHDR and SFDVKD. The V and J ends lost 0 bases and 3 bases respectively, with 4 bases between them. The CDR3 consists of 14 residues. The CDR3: CATSDLPDTGELFF. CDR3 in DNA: TGTGCCACCAGTGATTTGCCTGACACCGGGGAGCTGTTTTTT.

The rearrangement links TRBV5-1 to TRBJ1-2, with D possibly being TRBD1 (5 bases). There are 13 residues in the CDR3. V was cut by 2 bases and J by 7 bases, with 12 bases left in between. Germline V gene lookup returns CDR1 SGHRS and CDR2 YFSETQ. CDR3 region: CASSLGRDFGYTF. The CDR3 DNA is TGCGCCAGCAGCTTAGGCAGGGACTTTGGCTACACCTTC.

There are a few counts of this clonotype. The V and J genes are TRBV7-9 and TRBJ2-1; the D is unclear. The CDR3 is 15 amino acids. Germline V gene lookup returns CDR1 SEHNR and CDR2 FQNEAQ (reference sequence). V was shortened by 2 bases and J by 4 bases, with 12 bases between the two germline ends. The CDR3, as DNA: TGTGCCAGCAGCTTACCCCAAGCCAAATACAATGAGCAGTTCTTC. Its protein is CASSLPQAKYNEQFF.

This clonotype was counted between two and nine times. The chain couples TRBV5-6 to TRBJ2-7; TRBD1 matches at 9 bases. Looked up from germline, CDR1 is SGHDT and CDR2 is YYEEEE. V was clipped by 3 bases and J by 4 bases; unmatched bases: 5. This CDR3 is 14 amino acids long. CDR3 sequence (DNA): TGTGCCAGCAGCTACCGGGACAGGGAGTACGAGCAGTACTTC. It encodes CASSYRDREYEQYF.

The CDR3 region is CASSGGAGYTF. CDR3 in DNA: TGCGCCAGCAGCGGGGGGGCTGGCTACACCTTC. The chain combines TRBV5-1 with TRBJ1-2; perhaps TRBD1 as D (6 bases). The ends were cut back, 4 bases at V and 7 bases at J, with 8 bases in the middle. CDR3 length: 11 residues. Germline CDR1 and CDR2: SGHRS and YFSETQ. Variable domain in full (rest from reference TRBV5-1 and TRBJ1-2): KAGVTQTPRYLIKTRGQQVTLSCSPISGHRSVSWYQQTPGQGLQFLFEYFSETQRNKGNFPGRFSGRQFSNSRSEMNVSTLELGDSALYLCASSGGAGYTFGSGTRLTVV.

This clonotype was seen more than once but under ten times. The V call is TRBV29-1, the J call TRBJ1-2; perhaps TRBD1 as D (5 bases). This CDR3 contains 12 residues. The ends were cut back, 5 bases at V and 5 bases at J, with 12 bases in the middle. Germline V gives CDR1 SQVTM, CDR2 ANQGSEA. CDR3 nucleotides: TGCAGCGTTTGGGGGGGAGGGTATGGCTACACCTTC. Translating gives CSVWGGGYGYTF.

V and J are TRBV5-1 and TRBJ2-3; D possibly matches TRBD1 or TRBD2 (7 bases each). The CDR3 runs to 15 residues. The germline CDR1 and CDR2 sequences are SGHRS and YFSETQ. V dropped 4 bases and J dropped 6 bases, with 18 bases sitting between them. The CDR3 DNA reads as TGCGCCAGCAGCCTCAGCGGGACAGCCTTTGATACGCAGTATTTT. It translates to CASSLSGTAFDTQYF. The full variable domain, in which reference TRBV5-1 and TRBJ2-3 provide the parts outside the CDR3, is KAGVTQTPRYLIKTRGQQVTLSCSPISGHRSVSWYQQTPGQGLQFLFEYFSETQRNKGNFPGRFSGRQFSNSRSEMNVSTLELGDSALYLCASSLSGTAFDTQYFGPGTRLTVL.

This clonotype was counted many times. The CDR3 sequence is CASSLQGIIPKTQYF. As DNA, the CDR3 is TGTGCCAGCAGTTTACAGGGAATCATTCCAAAGACCCAGTACTTC. This chain joins TRBV12-3 or TRBV12-4 and TRBJ2-5; a possible D gene is TRBD1 (5 bases). The CDR3 runs 15 residues. Trimming cost V 2 bases and J 6 bases, with 16 bases left between them.

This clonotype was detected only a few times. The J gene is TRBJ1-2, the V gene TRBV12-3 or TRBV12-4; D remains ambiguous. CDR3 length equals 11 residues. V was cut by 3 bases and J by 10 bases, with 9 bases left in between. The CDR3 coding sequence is TGTGCCAGCAGTTTGTTCCGGTCCTACACCTTC. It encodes CASSLFRSYTF.

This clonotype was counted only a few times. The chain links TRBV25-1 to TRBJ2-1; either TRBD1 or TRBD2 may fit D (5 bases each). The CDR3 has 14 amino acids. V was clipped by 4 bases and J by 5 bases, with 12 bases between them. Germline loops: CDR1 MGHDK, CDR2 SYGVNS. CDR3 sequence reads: CASSVPGRHNEQFF. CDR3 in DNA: TGTGCCAGCAGTGTCCCGGGACGGCACAATGAGCAGTTCTTC.

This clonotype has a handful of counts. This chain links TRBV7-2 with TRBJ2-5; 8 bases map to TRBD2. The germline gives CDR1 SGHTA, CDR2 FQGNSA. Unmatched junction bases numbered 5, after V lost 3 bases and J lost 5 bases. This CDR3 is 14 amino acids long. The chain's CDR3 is CASSLAWTSETQYF. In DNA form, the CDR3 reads TGTGCCAGCAGCTTGGCCTGGACTAGCGAGACCCAGTACTTC.

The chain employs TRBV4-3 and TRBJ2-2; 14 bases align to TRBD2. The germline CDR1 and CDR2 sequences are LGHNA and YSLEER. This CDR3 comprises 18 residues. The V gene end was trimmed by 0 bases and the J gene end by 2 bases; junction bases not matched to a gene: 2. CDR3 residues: CASSQDGLAGGNTGELFF. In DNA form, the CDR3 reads TGCGCCAGCAGCCAAGATGGACTAGCGGGGGGTAACACCGGGGAGCTGTTTTTT.

Here the CDR3 reads CASSLRSSGRRSSYEQYF. The CDR3 coding sequence is TGTGCCAGCAGCTTAAGGTCTAGCGGGAGGCGAAGCTCCTACGAGCAGTACTTC. The chain is built from TRBV11-3 and TRBJ2-7; TRBD2 agrees at 11 bases. This CDR3 contains 18 residues. The V segment lost 2 bases and the J segment 0 bases; nucleotides outside the gene matches: 9. The V gene's germline CDR1 is SGHNT and CDR2 YENEEA.

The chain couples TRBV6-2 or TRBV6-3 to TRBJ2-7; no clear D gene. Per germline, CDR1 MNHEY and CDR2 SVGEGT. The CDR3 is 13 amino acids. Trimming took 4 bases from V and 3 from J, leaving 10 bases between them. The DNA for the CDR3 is TGTGCCAGCAGTTTTTTGACCGGCTACGAGCAGTACTTC. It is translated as CASSFLTGYEQYF.

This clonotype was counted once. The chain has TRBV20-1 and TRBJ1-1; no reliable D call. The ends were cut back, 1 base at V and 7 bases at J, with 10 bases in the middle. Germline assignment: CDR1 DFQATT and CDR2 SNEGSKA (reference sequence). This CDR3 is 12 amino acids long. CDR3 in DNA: TGCAGTGCTAGAGTTATGGAGAGTGAAGCTTTCTTT. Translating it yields CSARVMESEAFF.

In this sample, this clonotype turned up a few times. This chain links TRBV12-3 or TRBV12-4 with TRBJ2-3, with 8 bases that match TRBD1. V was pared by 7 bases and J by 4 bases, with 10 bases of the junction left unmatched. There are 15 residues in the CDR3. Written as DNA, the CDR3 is TGTGCCAGCACCCTTACCGCAGGGGGCCCAGATACGCAGTATTTT. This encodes CASTLTAGGPDTQYF.

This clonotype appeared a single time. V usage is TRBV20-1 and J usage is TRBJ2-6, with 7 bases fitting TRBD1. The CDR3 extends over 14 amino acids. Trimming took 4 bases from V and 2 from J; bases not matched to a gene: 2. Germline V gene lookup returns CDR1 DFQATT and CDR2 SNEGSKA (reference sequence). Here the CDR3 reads CSATTGTGANVLTF. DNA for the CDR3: TGCAGTGCTACGACAGGGACTGGGGCCAACGTCCTGACTTTC.